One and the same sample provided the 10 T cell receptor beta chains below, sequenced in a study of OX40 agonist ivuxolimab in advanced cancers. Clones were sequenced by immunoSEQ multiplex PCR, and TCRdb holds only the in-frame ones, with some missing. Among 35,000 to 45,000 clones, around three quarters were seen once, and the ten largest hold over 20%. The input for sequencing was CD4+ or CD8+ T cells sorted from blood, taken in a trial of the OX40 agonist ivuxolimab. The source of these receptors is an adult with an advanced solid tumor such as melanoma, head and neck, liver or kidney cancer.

The CDR3 reads CASSLSLGGEQFF. DNA for the CDR3: TGCGCCAGCAGCTTGTCGTTAGGGGGTGAGCAGTTCTTC. The chain is built from TRBV5-1 and TRBJ2-1; D perhaps matches TRBD1 (6 bases). The CDR3 covers 13 residues. Deletions cut 1 base from V and 9 bases from J, with 11 bases between. The V gene's germline CDR1 is SGHRS and CDR2 YFSETQ.

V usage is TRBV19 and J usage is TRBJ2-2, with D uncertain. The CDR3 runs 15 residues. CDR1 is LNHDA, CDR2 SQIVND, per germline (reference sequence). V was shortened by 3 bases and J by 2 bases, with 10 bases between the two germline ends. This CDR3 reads CASSIDIRNTGELFF. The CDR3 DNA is TGTGCCAGTAGTATCGACATTCGAAACACCGGGGAGCTGTTTTTT.

CDR3: CASSLVPGTSNQPQHF. Written as DNA, the CDR3 is TGTGCCAGCAGCTTAGTCCCGGGGACGAGCAATCAGCCCCAGCATTTT. The chain has TRBV7-8 and TRBJ1-5; weak D call: TRBD1 (5 bases). The CDR3 is made up of 16 amino acids. Per the germline V gene, CDR1 is SGHVS and CDR2 is FQNEAQ. V was shortened by 1 base and J by 1 base, with 11 bases between the two germline ends.

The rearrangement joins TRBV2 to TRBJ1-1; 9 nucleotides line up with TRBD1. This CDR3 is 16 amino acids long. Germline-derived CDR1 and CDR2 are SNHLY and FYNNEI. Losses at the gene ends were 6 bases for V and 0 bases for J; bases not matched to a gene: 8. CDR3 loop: CASRPFRDRVNTEAFF. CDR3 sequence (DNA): TGTGCCAGCAGGCCTTTCCGGGACAGGGTGAACACTGAAGCTTTCTTT.

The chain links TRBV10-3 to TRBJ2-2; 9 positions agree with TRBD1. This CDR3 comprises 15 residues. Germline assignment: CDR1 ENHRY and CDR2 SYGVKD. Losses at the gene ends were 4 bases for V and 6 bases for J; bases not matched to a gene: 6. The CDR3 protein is CAISGDREFAGELFF. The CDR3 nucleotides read TGTGCCATCAGTGGGGACAGGGAGTTTGCCGGGGAGCTGTTTTTT.

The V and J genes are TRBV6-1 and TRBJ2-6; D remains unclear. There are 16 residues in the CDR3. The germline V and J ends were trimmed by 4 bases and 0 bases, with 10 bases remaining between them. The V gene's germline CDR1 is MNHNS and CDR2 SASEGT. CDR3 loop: CASSVLRSSGANVLTF. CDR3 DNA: TGTGCCAGCAGTGTCCTGAGAAGCTCTGGGGCCAACGTCCTGACTTTC.

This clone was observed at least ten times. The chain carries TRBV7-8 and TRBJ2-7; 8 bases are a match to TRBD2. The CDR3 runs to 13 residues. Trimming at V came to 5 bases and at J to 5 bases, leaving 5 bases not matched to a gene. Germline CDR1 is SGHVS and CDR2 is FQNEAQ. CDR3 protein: CASSPPTSDEQYF. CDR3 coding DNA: TGTGCCAGCAGCCCCCCGACTAGCGACGAGCAGTACTTC.

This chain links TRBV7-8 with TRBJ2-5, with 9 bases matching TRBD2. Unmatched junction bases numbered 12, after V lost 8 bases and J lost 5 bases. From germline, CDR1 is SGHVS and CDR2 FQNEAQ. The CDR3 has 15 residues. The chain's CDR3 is CASAMGRGGYETQYF. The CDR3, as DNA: TGTGCCAGCGCTATGGGGCGGGGGGGCTATGAGACCCAGTACTTC.

The CDR3 DNA sequence: TGTGCCAGCAACCCACTAGCGGGGGGTTTATCCGGGGAGCTGTTTTTT. Translated, it gives CASNPLAGGLSGELFF. V is TRBV9 and J is TRBJ2-2, with 12 bases aligning to TRBD2. Germline CDR1 and CDR2: SGDLS and YYNGEE. Germline trimming cut 6 bases from V and 6 bases from J; bases unmatched to any gene: 9. The CDR3 covers 16 residues. Supplemented by reference TRBV9 and TRBJ2-2, the full variable domain reads DSGVTQTPKHLITATGQRVTLRCSPRSGDLSVYWYQQSLDQGLQFLIQYYNGEERAKGNILERFSAQQFPDLHSELNLSSLELGDSALYFCASNPLAGGLSGELFFGEGSRLTVL.

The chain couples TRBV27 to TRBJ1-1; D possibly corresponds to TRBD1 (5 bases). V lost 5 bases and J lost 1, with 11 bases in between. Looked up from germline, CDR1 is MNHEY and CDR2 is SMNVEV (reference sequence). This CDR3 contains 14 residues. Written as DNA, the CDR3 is TGTGCCAGCAGTCTGGCAGGGAAGAACACTGAAGCTTTCTTT. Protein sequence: CASSLAGKNTEAFF.